This T cell receptor beta chain was documented in a study of blood T cell repertoires in COVID-19. At the level of the study: Some COVID-19 samples were acute and others convalescent; all came from the United States, Italy and Spain.

The trim removed 0 bases at V and 4 bases at J, leaving 7 bases unmatched. This CDR3 has 18 amino acids. CDR1 is KGHSH and CDR2 is LQKENI in the germline V gene. In the authors' workflow: Cell counts per sample came from amplifying reference gene primers. Measured with immunoSEQ multiplex PCR; TCRdb has only the in-frame clones, and not every one. D and trimming come from the DNA, and the V and J calls and clone size come from that table. Among more than 250,000 clones listed, about 91% were seen once. The receptor was isolated from a woman aged 25 to 39 with COVID-19, enrolled during active disease. The chain carries TRBV18 and TRBJ2-6; 9 bases align to TRBD1. Material for sequencing was peripheral blood. For the CDR3, the DNA is TGTGCCAGCTCACCACCGGGGACAGGGTATACGGGGGCCAACGTCCTGACTTTC. It yields the protein CASSPPGTGYTGANVLTF.